This TCR beta chain was recorded in a study of beta chain features in type 1 diabetes (dated by TCRdb to the late 2010s). Background on the whole study: Patients and healthy donors did not differ in mean age, gender distribution, total cell number or subset yield. In the study, TCRB repertoires of sorted circulating CD4+ T cell subsets from recently diagnosed type 1 diabetes patients were compared with those of matched healthy donors. A total of some 110 million sorted cells were examined across all samples, and a strong correlation was observed between cell number per subset and RNA yield. Regulatory and stem cell-like memory subsets were obtained from only 8 patients and roughly eight healthy donors, while naive and central memory subsets were obtained from all 30 or so donors. Overall study outcomes, separate from this receptor: In all four CD4+ subsets, TCRB CDR3 length was moderately but significantly shorter in type 1 diabetes patients. Naive, central memory and regulatory TCRB repertoires appeared more similar among patients than among healthy donors. Shorter templates might be favored by PCR, yet because patient and control samples were amplified and corrected together, any such skew would affect both groups equally. At VDJ recombination sites, type 1 diabetes patients had fewer insertions and more deleted nucleotides, which implies abnormalities in thymic rearrangement. Because the HLA sub-analyses included only small numbers of individuals, any influence of HLA type on TCRB rearrangement was left unresolved. Sequencing cDNA rather than genomic DNA could over-represent highly expressing activated cells, although activation and CD3 levels did not differ between groups.

All of the isolated RNA was reverse transcribed with the High Capacity cDNA Reverse Transcription Kit, so expressed TCRB transcripts were sequenced. Deep immunoSEQ sequencing was applied to naive, central memory and regulatory T cell samples, giving an average of approximately 3.8 million total reads per sample. After sorted cells were lysed in RLT buffer, RNA was extracted with DNase-treated RNeasy Micro or Mini kits, with the choice depending on cell number. Each cell subset was processed on its own to prevent cross-contamination, while patient and healthy donor samples were processed together. TCRB sequences were amplified from cDNA with the immunoSEQ multiplex PCR, producing 87-bp fragments spanning the CDR3 region. Amplicons were sequenced on the Illumina HiSeq platform. For the original study's pipeline: Synthetic template baselines were used to correct PCR bias computationally, reads within Hamming distance 2 were collapsed together, and singletons that could not be merged were discarded. By aligning reads against IMGT, V, D and J genes, CDR3 length, and insertions or deletions at six rearrangement sites were assigned. Within each subset, clonotype counts were normalized to sorted cell number, after which true diversity and Gini coefficients were computed with the tcR R package. Repertoire sharing was quantified using the overlap coefficient calculated on TCRB nucleotide sequences. TCRdb retrieved this table from immuneACCESS and kept in-frame rearrangements only. Not all clones are present; in checked studies, unresolved V genes account for under half, and no reason is known for the remainder. Clonal size and the V and J genes are those of that table, whereas D and trimming came from the DNA. Recorded for this sample are hundreds of thousands of clones; about a tenth of them occurred a single time. Jointly, the top ten make up 1% of the sample.

From each donor, a single peripheral blood sample of 100 to 150 mL on average was drawn into heparinised tubes. A BD FACSAria II was used to sort naive, central memory, regulatory and stem cell-like memory CD4+ T cells with a panel that included CD45RO, CCR7, CD25, CD127, CD95 and CD27. All sorted populations exceeded 95% purity. PBMCs were isolated immediately by Lymphoprep density gradient centrifugation and stained directly without culture. To minimize batch effects, samples were stained and sorted in pairs, one healthy donor with one patient per experiment. This clone was counted only a few times. No antigen is known for it. Per-base quality was not reported, and no clone a single base away is much larger than it. V is cut back by 6 bases and J by 5 bases, with 7 bases in the junction unmatched. The CDR3 starts with the cysteine, ends with the phenylalanine, and has 15 residues. Here the CDR3 DNA is all that survives: 45 bases in frame from base 1. The germline V gene (reference sequence) provides CDR1 MNHNY and CDR2 SVGAGI.

The chain couples TRBV6-6 to TRBJ2-1; TRBD1 agrees with 10 junctional bases. Sequenced sample: central memory CD4+ T cells from blood. This TCR came from a man aged 25-45 years with type 1 diabetes. CDR3 sequence: CASSPADRGNNEQFF. The nucleotides are TGTGCCAGCAGCCCTGCGGACAGGGGGAACAATGAGCAGTTCTTC.